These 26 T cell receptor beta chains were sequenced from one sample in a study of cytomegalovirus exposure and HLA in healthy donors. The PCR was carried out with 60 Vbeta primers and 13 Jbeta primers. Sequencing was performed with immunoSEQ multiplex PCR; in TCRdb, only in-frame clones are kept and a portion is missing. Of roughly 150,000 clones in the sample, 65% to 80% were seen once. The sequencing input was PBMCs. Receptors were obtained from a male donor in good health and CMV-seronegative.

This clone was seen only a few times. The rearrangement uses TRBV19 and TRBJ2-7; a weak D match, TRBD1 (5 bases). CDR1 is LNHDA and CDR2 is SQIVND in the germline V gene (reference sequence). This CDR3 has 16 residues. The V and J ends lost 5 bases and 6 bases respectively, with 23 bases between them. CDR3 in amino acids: CASSALDTRRRAEQYF. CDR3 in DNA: TGTGCCAGTAGTGCCCTGGACACCCGCCGTCGAGCCGAGCAGTACTTC.

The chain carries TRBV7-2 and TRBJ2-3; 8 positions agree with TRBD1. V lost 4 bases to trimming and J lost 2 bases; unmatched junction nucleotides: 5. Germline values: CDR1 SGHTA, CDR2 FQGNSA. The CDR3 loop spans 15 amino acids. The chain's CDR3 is CASSSGGHATDTQYF. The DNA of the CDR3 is TGTGCCAGCAGCTCAGGGGGCCACGCCACAGATACGCAGTATTTT.

The CDR3: CAISPEWAGATNEQFF. DNA for the CDR3: TGTGCCATCTCTCCCGAGTGGGCGGGGGCCACCAATGAGCAGTTCTTC. The chain employs TRBV27 and TRBJ2-1; maybe TRBD2 (7 bases). The germline V gene has CDR1 MNHEY and CDR2 SMNVEV (reference sequence). This CDR3 is 16 amino acids long. Trimming removed 10 bases from V and 6 bases from J, with 25 bases in between.

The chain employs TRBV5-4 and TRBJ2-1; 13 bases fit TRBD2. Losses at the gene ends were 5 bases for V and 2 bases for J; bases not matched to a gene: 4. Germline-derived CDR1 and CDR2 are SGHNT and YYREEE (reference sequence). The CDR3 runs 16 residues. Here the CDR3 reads CASSTGTSGAYNEQFF. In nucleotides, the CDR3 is TGTGCCAGCAGTACCGGGACTAGCGGGGCCTACAATGAGCAGTTCTTC.

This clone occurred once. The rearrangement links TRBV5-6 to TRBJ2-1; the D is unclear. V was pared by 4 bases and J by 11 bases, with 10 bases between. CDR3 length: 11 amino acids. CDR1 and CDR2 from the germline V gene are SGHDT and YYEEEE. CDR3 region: CASSLTMQQFF. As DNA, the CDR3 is TGTGCCAGCAGCCTCACTATGCAGCAGTTCTTC.

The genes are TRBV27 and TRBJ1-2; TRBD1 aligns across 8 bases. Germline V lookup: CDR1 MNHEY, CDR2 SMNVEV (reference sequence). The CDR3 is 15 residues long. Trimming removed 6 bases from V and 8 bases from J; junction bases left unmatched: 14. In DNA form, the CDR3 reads TGTGCCAGCAGCCTAAACCTGGACAGGGCCGGCGGCTACACCTTC. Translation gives CASSLNLDRAGGYTF.

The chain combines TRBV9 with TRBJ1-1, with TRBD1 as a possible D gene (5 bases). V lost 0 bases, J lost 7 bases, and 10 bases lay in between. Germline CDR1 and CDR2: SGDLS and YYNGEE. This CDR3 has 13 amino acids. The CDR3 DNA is TGTGCCAGCAGCGTAGGCAGGGCTGGTGAAGCTTTCTTT. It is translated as CASSVGRAGEAFF.

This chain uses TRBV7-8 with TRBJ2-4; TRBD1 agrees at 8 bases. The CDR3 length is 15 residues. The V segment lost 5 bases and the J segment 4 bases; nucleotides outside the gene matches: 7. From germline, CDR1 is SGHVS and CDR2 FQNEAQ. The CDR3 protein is CASSADRVVKNIQYF. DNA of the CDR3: TGTGCCAGCAGCGCGGACAGGGTCGTTAAAAACATTCAGTACTTC.

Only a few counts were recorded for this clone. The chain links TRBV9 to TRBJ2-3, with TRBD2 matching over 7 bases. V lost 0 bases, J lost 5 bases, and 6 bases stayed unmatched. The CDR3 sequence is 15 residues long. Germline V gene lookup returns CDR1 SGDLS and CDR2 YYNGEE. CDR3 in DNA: TGTGCCAGCAGCGTAGGACTAGCTGCCAGAGATACGCAGTATTTT. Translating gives CASSVGLAARDTQYF.

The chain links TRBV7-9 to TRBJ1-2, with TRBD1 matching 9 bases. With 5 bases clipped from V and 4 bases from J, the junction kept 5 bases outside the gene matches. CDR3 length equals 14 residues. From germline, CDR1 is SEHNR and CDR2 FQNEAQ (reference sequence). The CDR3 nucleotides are TGTGCCAGCAGCGAGGGACAGGGTGGCTATGGCTACACCTTC. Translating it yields CASSEGQGGYGYTF.

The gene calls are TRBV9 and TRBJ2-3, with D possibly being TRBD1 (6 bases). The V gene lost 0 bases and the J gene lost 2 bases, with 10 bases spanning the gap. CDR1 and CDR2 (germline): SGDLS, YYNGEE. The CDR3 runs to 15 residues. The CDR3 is CASSVGGGPTDTQYF. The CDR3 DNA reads TGTGCCAGCAGCGTAGGAGGGGGACCCACAGATACGCAGTATTTT.

CDR3 sequence reads: CASTSPLFGTSGNEQFF. The CDR3 DNA is TGTGCCAGTACCTCCCCCTTGTTTGGGACTAGCGGCAATGAGCAGTTCTTC. The chain has TRBV19 and TRBJ2-1, with 11 nucleotides matching TRBD2. This CDR3 is built from 17 residues. With V trimmed by 7 bases and J by 6 bases, 14 bases remained unmatched. Looked up from germline, CDR1 is LNHDA and CDR2 is SQIVND (reference sequence). The full variable domain, in which reference TRBV19 and TRBJ2-1 provide the parts outside the CDR3, is DGGITQSPKYLFRKEGQNVTLSCEQNLNHDAMYWYRQDPGQGLRLIYYSQIVNDFQKGDIAEGYSVSREKKESFPLTVTSAQKNPTAFYLCASTSPLFGTSGNEQFFGPGTRLTVL.

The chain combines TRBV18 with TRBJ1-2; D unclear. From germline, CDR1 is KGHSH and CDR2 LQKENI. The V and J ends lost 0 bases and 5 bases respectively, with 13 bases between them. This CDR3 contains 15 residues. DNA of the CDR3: TGTGCCAGCTCACCACCGGGCAGTACATTTTATGGCTACACCTTC. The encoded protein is CASSPPGSTFYGYTF. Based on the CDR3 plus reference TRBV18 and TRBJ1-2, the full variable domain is NAGVMQNPRHLVRRRGQEARLRCSPMKGHSHVYWYRQLPEEGLKFMVYLQKENIIDESGMPKERFSAEFPKEGPSILRIQQVVRGDSAAYFCASSPPGSTFYGYTFGSGTRLTVV.

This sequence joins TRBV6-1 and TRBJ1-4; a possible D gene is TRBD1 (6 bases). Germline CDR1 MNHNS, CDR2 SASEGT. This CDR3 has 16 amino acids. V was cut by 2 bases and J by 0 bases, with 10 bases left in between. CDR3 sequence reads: CASSEPGHPTNEKLFF. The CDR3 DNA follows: TGTGCCAGCAGTGAACCGGGACATCCAACTAATGAAAAACTGTTTTTT.

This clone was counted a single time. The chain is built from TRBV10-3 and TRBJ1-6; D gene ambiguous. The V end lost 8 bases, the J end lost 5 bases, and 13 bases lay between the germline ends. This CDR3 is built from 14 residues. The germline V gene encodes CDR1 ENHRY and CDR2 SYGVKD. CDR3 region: CAIGRESDNSPLHF. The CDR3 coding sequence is TGTGCCATCGGTAGGGAGTCGGATAATTCACCCCTCCACTTT.

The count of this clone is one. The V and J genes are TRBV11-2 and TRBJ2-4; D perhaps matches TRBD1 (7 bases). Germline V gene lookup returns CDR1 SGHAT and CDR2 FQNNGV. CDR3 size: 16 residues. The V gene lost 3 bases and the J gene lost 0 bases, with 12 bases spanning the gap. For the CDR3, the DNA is TGTGCCAGCAGCTTGGAGGGGGCGTTAGCCAAAAACATTCAGTACTTC. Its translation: CASSLEGALAKNIQYF.

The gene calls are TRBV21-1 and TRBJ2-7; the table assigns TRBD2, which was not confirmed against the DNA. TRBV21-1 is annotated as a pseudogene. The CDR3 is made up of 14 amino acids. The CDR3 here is CASSKDPRGGEQYF. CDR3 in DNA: TGTGCCAGCAGCAAAGACCCCCGGGGGGGGGAGCAGTACTTC.

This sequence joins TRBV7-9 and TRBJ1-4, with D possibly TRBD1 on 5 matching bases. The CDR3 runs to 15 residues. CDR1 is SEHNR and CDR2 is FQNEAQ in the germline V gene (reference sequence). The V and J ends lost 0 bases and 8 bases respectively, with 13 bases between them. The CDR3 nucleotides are TGTGCCAGCAGCTTAGCGCAGGGTGGATCCGAAAAACTGTTTTTT. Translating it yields CASSLAQGGSEKLFF.

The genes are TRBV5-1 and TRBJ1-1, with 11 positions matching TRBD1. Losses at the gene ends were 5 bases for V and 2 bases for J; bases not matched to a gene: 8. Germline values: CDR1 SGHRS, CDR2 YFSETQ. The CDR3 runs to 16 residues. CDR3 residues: CASRGQGATRNTEAFF. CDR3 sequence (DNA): TGCGCCAGCAGAGGACAGGGGGCTACCCGAAACACTGAAGCTTTCTTT. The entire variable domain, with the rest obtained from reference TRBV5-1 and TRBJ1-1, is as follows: KAGVTQTPRYLIKTRGQQVTLSCSPISGHRSVSWYQQTPGQGLQFLFEYFSETQRNKGNFPGRFSGRQFSNSRSEMNVSTLELGDSALYLCASRGQGATRNTEAFFGQGTRLTVV.

CDR3 region: CASSHLRRTSGLDNEQFF. In DNA, the CDR3 is TGTGCCAGCAGCCATCTCCGGAGGACTAGCGGGCTCGACAATGAGCAGTTCTTC. The rearrangement uses TRBV14 and TRBJ2-1; 11 nucleotides agree with TRBD2. Germline V lookup: CDR1 SGHDN, CDR2 FVKESK. After removal of 3 bases from V and 5 bases from J, the junction contained 12 bases not matched to a gene. This CDR3 has 18 residues. Together with reference TRBV14 and TRBJ2-1, the CDR3 gives the full variable domain: EAGVTQFPSHSVIEKGQTVTLRCDPISGHDNLYWYRRVMGKEIKFLLHFVKESKQDESGMPNNRFLAERTGGTYSTLKVQPAELEDSGVYFCASSHLRRTSGLDNEQFFGPGTRLTVL.

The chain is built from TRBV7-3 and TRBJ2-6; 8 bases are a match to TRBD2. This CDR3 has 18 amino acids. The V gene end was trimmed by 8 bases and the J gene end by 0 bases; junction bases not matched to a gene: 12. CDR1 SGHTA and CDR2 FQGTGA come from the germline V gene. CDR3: CASSSWGSGVSGANVLTF. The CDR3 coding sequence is TGTGCCAGCTCCTCTTGGGGTAGCGGGGTCTCTGGGGCCAACGTCCTGACTTTC. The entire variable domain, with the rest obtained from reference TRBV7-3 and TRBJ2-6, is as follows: GAGVSQTPSNKVTEKGKYVELRCDPISGHTALYWYRQSLGQGPEFLIYFQGTGAADDSGLPNDRFFAVRPEGSVSTLKIQRTERGDSAVYLCASSSWGSGVSGANVLTFGAGSRLTVL.

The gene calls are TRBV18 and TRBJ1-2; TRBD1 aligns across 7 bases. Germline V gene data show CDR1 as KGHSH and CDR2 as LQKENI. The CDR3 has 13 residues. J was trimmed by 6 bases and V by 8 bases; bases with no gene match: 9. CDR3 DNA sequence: TGTGCCAGCCAAATACAGGGGCTTGATGGCTACACCTTC. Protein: CASQIQGLDGYTF.

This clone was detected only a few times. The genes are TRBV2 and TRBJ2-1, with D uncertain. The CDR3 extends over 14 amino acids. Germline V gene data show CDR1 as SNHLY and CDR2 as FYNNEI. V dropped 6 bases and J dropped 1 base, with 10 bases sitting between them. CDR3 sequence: CASSLTNSYNEQFF. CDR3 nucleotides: TGTGCCAGCAGCTTGACAAATTCCTACAATGAGCAGTTCTTC.

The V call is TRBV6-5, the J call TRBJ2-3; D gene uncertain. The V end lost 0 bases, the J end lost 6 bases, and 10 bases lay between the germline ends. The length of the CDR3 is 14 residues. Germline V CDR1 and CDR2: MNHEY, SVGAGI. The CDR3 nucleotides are TGTGCCAGCAGTTACTCGAAGCCCAGGGATACGCAGTATTTT. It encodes CASSYSKPRDTQYF.

CDR3 coding DNA: TGTGCCAGTAGTCCTCGGACAGGGAAAGGGGGCACTAATGAAAAACTGTTTTTT. Amino acids: CASSPRTGKGGTNEKLFF. The chain couples TRBV19 to TRBJ1-4; 8 nucleotides agree with TRBD1. In germline, CDR1 is LNHDA, CDR2 SQIVND (reference sequence). This CDR3 has 18 amino acids. The V segment lost 5 bases and the J segment 2 bases; nucleotides outside the gene matches: 13.

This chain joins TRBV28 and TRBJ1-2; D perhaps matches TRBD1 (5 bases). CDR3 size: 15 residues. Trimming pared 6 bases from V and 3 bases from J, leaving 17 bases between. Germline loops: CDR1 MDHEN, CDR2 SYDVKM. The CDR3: CASRSTGGGDYGYTF. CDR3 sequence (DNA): TGTGCCAGCAGGTCTACCGGGGGGGGAGACTATGGCTACACCTTC.